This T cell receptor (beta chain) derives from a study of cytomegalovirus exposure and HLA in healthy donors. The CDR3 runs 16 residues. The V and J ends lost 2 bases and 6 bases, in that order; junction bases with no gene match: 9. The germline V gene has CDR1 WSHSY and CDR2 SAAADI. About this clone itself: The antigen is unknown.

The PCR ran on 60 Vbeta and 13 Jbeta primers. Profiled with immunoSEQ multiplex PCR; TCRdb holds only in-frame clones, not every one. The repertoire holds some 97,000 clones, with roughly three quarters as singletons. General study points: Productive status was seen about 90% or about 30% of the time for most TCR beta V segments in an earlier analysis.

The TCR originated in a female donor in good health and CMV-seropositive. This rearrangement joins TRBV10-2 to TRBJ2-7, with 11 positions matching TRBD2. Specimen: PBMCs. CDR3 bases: TGCGCCAGCAGTGAGAGGGTAGCGGGGGGGCCTGGCGAGCAGTACTTC. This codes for CASSERVAGGPGEQYF.